This paragraph reports one TCR beta chain. These data originate in a study of early T cells in non-severe SARS-CoV-2 infection. Individual cDNA molecules received unique molecular identifiers. Via MiXCR, TCRdb re-called the 5' RACE reads, giving one row per CDR3 protein. The sample has about 66,000 distinct CDR3 sequences, 20% seen once; the top ten hold approximately 15%. Germline assignment: CDR1 KGHSH and CDR2 LQKENI. This CDR3 is built from 16 residues. Deletions cut 2 bases from V and 0 bases from J, with 11 bases between. The sequence was collected from an adult who was a healthcare worker with PCR-confirmed SARS-CoV-2 infection or an uninfected control (not recorded which). The chain joins TRBV18 to TRBJ1-5; D uncertain. Sequenced here: whole blood, sampled at baseline. CDR3 nucleotide sequence: TGTGCCAGCTCACCAGATTTTAGCCCTAGCAATCAGCCCCAGCATTTT. Translation: CASSPDFSPSNQPQHF.